Listed below are T cell receptor beta chains from one sample, sequenced in a study of blood T cell repertoires in COVID-19. The protocol was immunoSEQ multiplex PCR, while the TCRdb copy is restricted to in-frame clones and leaves out a portion. The sample contains a few hundred thousand clones, around nine tenths of which appear only once. The sample consisted of PBMCs or T cells enriched from blood (not recorded which). The origin of the receptors is a woman aged 18-29 years who had recovered from COVID-19. Each CDR3 is given with its conserved first and last residue. The order of the fields is clone size, V gene, J gene, CDR3 protein. Clone size is stated in some rows and not others, as once, few, many or a class when expanded.

clone size: .; V gene: TRBV19; J gene: TRBJ1-2; CDR3 protein: CASSIDWYGLRYGYTF
clone size: .; V gene: TRBV19; J gene: TRBJ1-6; CDR3 protein: CASSMRRDNSPLHF
clone size: .; V gene: TRBV5-6; J gene: TRBJ1-1; CDR3 protein: CASSSKTGTVYTEAFF
clone size: .; V gene: TRBV9; J gene: TRBJ1-1; CDR3 protein: CASSVDSGGSEAFF
clone size: .; V gene: TRBV30; J gene: TRBJ1-2; CDR3 protein: CAWSVGRNTIYGYTF
clone size: few; V gene: TRBV6-4; J gene: TRBJ1-6; CDR3 protein: CASQGQGNSPLHF
clone size: few; V gene: TRBV6-5; J gene: TRBJ2-2; CDR3 protein: CASSYSPANTGELFF
clone size: .; V gene: TRBV9; J gene: TRBJ1-1; CDR3 protein: CASSVGDRGPEAFF
clone size: .; V gene: TRBV7-9; J gene: TRBJ1-4; CDR3 protein: CASSLALGQGDEKLFF
clone size: .; V gene: TRBV5-6; J gene: TRBJ2-3; CDR3 protein: CASSLDGDTSSTDTQYF
clone size: .; V gene: TRBV10-3; J gene: TRBJ2-3; CDR3 protein: CAIRGAPDTQYF
clone size: .; V gene: TRBV7-2; J gene: TRBJ1-3; CDR3 protein: CASSLASGAGNTIYF
clone size: .; V gene: TRBV7-7; J gene: TRBJ2-5; CDR3 protein: CASSPVGRQETQYF
clone size: .; V gene: TRBV5-1; J gene: TRBJ1-4; CDR3 protein: CASSLGQGGNEKLFF
clone size: .; V gene: TRBV4-3; J gene: TRBJ2-4; CDR3 protein: CASSQDPGTGVIQYF
clone size: .; V gene: TRBV10-3; J gene: TRBJ2-5; CDR3 protein: CAIAPGEEETQYF
clone size: .; V gene: TRBV9; J gene: TRBJ2-5; CDR3 protein: CASSPGETQYF
clone size: .; V gene: TRBV9; J gene: TRBJ2-3; CDR3 protein: CASSVEGLAGGRTQYF
clone size: .; V gene: TRBV18; J gene: TRBJ1-1; CDR3 protein: CASSPDSEAFF
clone size: .; V gene: TRBV7-2; J gene: TRBJ2-7; CDR3 protein: CASSLADRDYEQYF
clone size: .; V gene: TRBV10-1; J gene: TRBJ2-1; CDR3 protein: CASSDGTSGGTYNEQFF
clone size: .; V gene: TRBV5-6; J gene: TRBJ1-2; CDR3 protein: CASSWTGQGRNGYTF
clone size: .; V gene: TRBV4-3; J gene: TRBJ2-1; CDR3 protein: CASSQKGGMDRGYNEQFF
clone size: .; V gene: TRBV12-3/TRBV12-4; J gene: TRBJ2-1; CDR3 protein: CASSSSTRVFQFF
clone size: .; V gene: TRBV11-3; J gene: TRBJ2-7; CDR3 protein: CASSLEVVPPYEQYF
clone size: .; V gene: TRBV28; J gene: TRBJ1-6; CDR3 protein: CASRPTGKVDNSPLHF
clone size: .; V gene: TRBV2; J gene: TRBJ2-7; CDR3 protein: CASSRDQGHEQYF
clone size: .; V gene: TRBV24-1; J gene: TRBJ1-5; CDR3 protein: CATGGDRDRPQHF
clone size: .; V gene: TRBV7-9; J gene: TRBJ2-3; CDR3 protein: CASSPGQGSSDTQYF
clone size: .; V gene: TRBV2; J gene: TRBJ1-2; CDR3 protein: CAIPGQGFYGYTF
clone size: .; V gene: TRBV11-2; J gene: TRBJ2-3; CDR3 protein: CASRGGLETRTDTQYF
clone size: .; V gene: TRBV7-2; J gene: TRBJ1-1; CDR3 protein: CASSSPGVRNTEAFF
clone size: .; V gene: TRBV6-5; J gene: TRBJ1-1; CDR3 protein: CASSLVRGEAEAFF
clone size: .; V gene: TRBV5-1; J gene: TRBJ2-5; CDR3 protein: CASSNLVLAGGETQYF
clone size: .; V gene: TRBV27; J gene: TRBJ1-1; CDR3 protein: CASSLNRVYTEAFF
clone size: once; V gene: TRBV7-2; J gene: TRBJ1-6; CDR3 protein: CASSLEVGAVGSPLHF
clone size: .; V gene: TRBV9; J gene: TRBJ2-7; CDR3 protein: CASSVGQLSYEQYF
clone size: few; V gene: TRBV3-1/TRBV3-2; J gene: TRBJ1-2; CDR3 protein: CASSQDLDRTVPGNGYGYTF
clone size: .; V gene: TRBV3-1/TRBV3-2; J gene: TRBJ1-1; CDR3 protein: CASSQDPGGRTEAFF
clone size: .; V gene: TRBV6-1; J gene: TRBJ2-7; CDR3 protein: CASSEGDRGYEQYF
clone size: once; V gene: TRBV5-4; J gene: TRBJ2-7; CDR3 protein: CASSLGLAGGAYEQYF
clone size: .; V gene: TRBV2; J gene: TRBJ2-1; CDR3 protein: CASSVGLAGGHEQFF
clone size: .; V gene: TRBV12-3/TRBV12-4; J gene: TRBJ1-5; CDR3 protein: CASSPRQNQPQHF
clone size: few; V gene: TRBV27; J gene: TRBJ1-2; CDR3 protein: CASSFGQGRGYTF
clone size: .; V gene: TRBV28; J gene: TRBJ1-3; CDR3 protein: CASSLFAGGSGNTIYF
clone size: .; V gene: TRBV19; J gene: TRBJ2-3; CDR3 protein: CASSTTGGIDTQYF
clone size: once; V gene: TRBV5-6; J gene: TRBJ2-1; CDR3 protein: CASSLGGSSRKVNEQFF
clone size: .; V gene: TRBV5-1; J gene: TRBJ2-7; CDR3 protein: CASSLGQGSYEQYF
clone size: .; V gene: TRBV6-5; J gene: TRBJ1-6; CDR3 protein: CASSPQLYRSPLHF
clone size: .; V gene: TRBV5-4; J gene: TRBJ2-1; CDR3 protein: CASSFFVREEVNEQFF